Following are 5 T cell receptor beta chains from one sample sequenced in a study of cytomegalovirus exposure and HLA in healthy donors. Primers: 60 Vbeta forward and 13 Jbeta reverse. Libraries were prepared by immunoSEQ multiplex PCR; TCRdb keeps only in-frame clonotypes and omits some of them. This table has 150,000 or so clones, under 80% appearing once. Specimen: PBMCs. The receptors come from a man aged 25-45 years in good health and CMV-seronegative.

The chain uses TRBV4-1 and TRBJ2-1, with a tentative D call TRBD1 (6 bases). This CDR3 is 16 amino acids long. Germline CDR1 reads MGHRA; CDR2 reads YSYEKL. With 0 bases removed from V and 2 bases from J, the gap between germline ends came to 11 bases. The CDR3 coding sequence is TGCGCCAGCAGCCAAGACCCCGGGACAACCTACAATGAGCAGTTCTTC. It translates to CASSQDPGTTYNEQFF.

V is TRBV2 and J is TRBJ1-1; tentative D call: TRBD1 (6 bases). Germline V gene lookup returns CDR1 SNHLY and CDR2 FYNNEI. This CDR3 has 14 amino acids. V was trimmed by 3 bases and J by 1 base, leaving 9 bases between them. The CDR3 loop reads CASSERTANTEAFF. The DNA for the CDR3 is TGTGCCAGCAGTGAGAGGACAGCGAACACTGAAGCTTTCTTT.

The rearrangement links TRBV6-1 to TRBJ1-2; no reliable D call. The ends were cut back, 2 bases at V and 4 bases at J, with 8 bases in the middle. This CDR3 spans 13 amino acids. The germline gives CDR1 MNHNS, CDR2 SASEGT. CDR3 amino acids: CASSEPSTYGYTF. CDR3 bases: TGTGCCAGCAGTGAACCCAGTACCTATGGCTACACCTTC.

The chain combines TRBV27 with TRBJ1-5; 8 nucleotides agree with TRBD1. Germline V CDR1 and CDR2: MNHEY, SMNVEV (reference sequence). The trim removed 6 bases at V and 3 bases at J, leaving 7 bases unmatched. This CDR3 is 15 amino acids long. CDR3 region: CASRAGQGDNQPQHF. CDR3 DNA: TGTGCCAGCAGAGCCGGACAGGGCGACAATCAGCCCCAGCATTTT.

The gene calls are TRBV27 and TRBJ2-3; no clear D. This CDR3 spans 11 amino acids. Per the germline V gene, CDR1 is MNHEY and CDR2 is SMNVEV (reference sequence). V dropped 8 bases and J dropped 4 bases, with 7 bases sitting between them. The DNA of the CDR3 is TGTGCCAGCGGAAGCGCAGATACGCAGTATTTT. It translates to CASGSADTQYF.